Below are 3 T cell receptor beta chains sequenced from a single sample in a study of cytomegalovirus exposure and HLA in healthy donors. The PCR ran on 60 Vbeta and 13 Jbeta primers. Clones were sequenced by immunoSEQ multiplex PCR, and TCRdb holds only the in-frame ones, with some missing. The sample consists of roughly 180,000 clones, approximately 80% of them appearing once. The source material was PBMCs. The receptors here all came from a man aged 30 to 39 in good health and CMV-seropositive.

This chain connects TRBV7-9 to TRBJ2-1, with 9 bases fitting TRBD2. Germline values: CDR1 SEHNR, CDR2 FQNEAQ (reference sequence). Germline trimming cut 7 bases from V and 3 bases from J; bases unmatched to any gene: 4. The length of the CDR3 is 14 residues. CDR3 loop: CASTAGGVYNEQFF. The DNA of the CDR3 is TGTGCCAGCACCGCGGGAGGGGTCTACAATGAGCAGTTCTTC.

A single count supports this clone. The chain recombines TRBV11-2 with TRBJ2-7, with 9 nucleotides matching TRBD1. The germline V gene has CDR1 SGHAT and CDR2 FQNNGV. The V and J ends lost 5 bases and 5 bases, in that order; junction bases with no gene match: 16. This CDR3 is built from 17 residues. Here the CDR3 DNA reads TGTGCCAGCAGCCCCCCTCGGGGCAGGACAGGGGATAACGAGCAGTACTTC. Residues: CASSPPRGRTGDNEQYF. The whole variable domain, filled in from reference TRBV11-2 and TRBJ2-7, reads EAGVAQSPRYKIIEKRQSVAFWCNPISGHATLYWYQQILGQGPKLLIQFQNNGVVDDSQLPKDRFSAERLKGVDSTLKIQPAKLEDSAVYLCASSPPRGRTGDNEQYFGPGTRLTVT.

The chain uses TRBV6-5 and TRBJ1-6; tentatively, D is TRBD1 (6 bases). Trimming removed 7 bases from V and 9 bases from J, with 13 bases in between. The length of the CDR3 is 13 residues. Per the germline V gene, CDR1 is MNHEY and CDR2 is SVGAGI. CDR3 region: CASNPKGGSPLHF. The DNA for the CDR3 is TGTGCCAGCAACCCGAAAGGGGGTTCACCCCTCCACTTT.